Presented here are 29 T cell receptor beta chains from one specimen sequenced in a study of breast tumors, draining lymph nodes, adjacent tissues. Samples came from axillary lymph nodes draining the breast cancer. MiXCR, applied by TCRdb to the multiplex PCR reads, yields one record per CDR3 protein. The sample holds some 170,000 distinct CDR3 sequences, around 33% seen once. The source material was axillary lymph node tissue. The receptor source for this set is a female donor with breast cancer. Some clones in this sample may be carry-over from other donors' samples.

This clonotype was seen at least ten times. V usage is TRBV4-2 and J usage is TRBJ2-7; TRBD1 might be the D (6 bases). There are 15 residues in the CDR3. Deletions cut 0 bases from V and 3 bases from J, with 12 bases between. The V gene's germline CDR1 is LGHNA and CDR2 YNFKEQ. This CDR3 reads CASSQDVGDIYEQYF. The CDR3 DNA sequence: TGTGCCAGCAGCCAAGATGTTGGGGACATCTACGAGCAGTACTTC.

This clonotype was detected many times. A much bigger clone sits one base away, suggesting this may be a read error. The chain uses TRBV7-7 and TRBJ2-3; 9 nucleotides line up with TRBD2. This CDR3 contains 18 residues. Germline V gene sequence: CDR1 SSHAT, CDR2 FNYEAQ (reference sequence). The DNA for the CDR3 is TGTGCTAGCAGCTTAGCCCCGACTAGCGGAGCTAGCACACATACGCAGTATTTT. Encoded protein: CASSLAPTSGASTHTQYF.

J is TRBJ2-1 and V is TRBV27; D is possibly TRBD2 (5 bases). From germline, CDR1 is MNHEY and CDR2 SMNVEV (reference sequence). There are 17 residues in the CDR3. V was pared by 5 bases and J by 4 bases, with 21 bases between. The DNA for the CDR3 is TGTGCCAGCAGTCCCCGGGGAACGAGCCCCTTATACAATGAGCAGTTCTTC. It is translated as CASSPRGTSPLYNEQFF.

The V call is TRBV7-2, the J call TRBJ2-5, with D tentatively TRBD1 or TRBD2 (6 bases each). CDR1 and CDR2 from the germline V gene are SGHTA and FQGNSA. This CDR3 is 18 amino acids long. V lost 4 bases and J 0 bases, leaving 21 bases between the germline ends. The CDR3 nucleotides are TGTGCCAGCAGCTATCTGGGGCTCGGGGGCCGTGACCAAGAGACCCAGTACTTC. Its protein product is CASSYLGLGGRDQETQYF.

This clonotype was observed many times. The chain combines TRBV6-1 with TRBJ2-7; D is unresolved. Germline values: CDR1 MNHNS, CDR2 SASEGT. Trimming took 7 bases from V and 3 from J, leaving 13 bases between them. The CDR3 runs to 13 residues. CDR3 sequence reads: CASTDPILYEQYF. CDR3 bases: TGTGCCAGCACGGACCCGATCCTCTACGAGCAGTACTTC.

J is TRBJ2-3 and V is TRBV20-1; D may be TRBD2 (6 bases). V lost 5 bases to trimming and J lost 0 bases, with 12 bases between them. Germline V gene data show CDR1 as DFQATT and CDR2 as SNEGSKA (reference sequence). The CDR3 loop spans 14 amino acids. The CDR3, as DNA: TGCAGTGCTTCAGGGAGGTGGAGCACAGATACGCAGTATTTT. Translated: CSASGRWSTDTQYF.

This rearrangement joins TRBV15 to TRBJ1-6; D not certain. Germline CDR1 and CDR2: LNHNV and YYDKDF (reference sequence). The germline V and J ends were trimmed by 0 bases and 13 bases, with 13 bases remaining between them. The CDR3 runs to 14 residues. This CDR3 reads CATSRDKPAWPLHF. The CDR3 nucleotides read TGTGCCACCAGCAGAGATAAGCCAGCTTGGCCCCTCCACTTT.

This clonotype was counted between two and nine times. J is TRBJ1-1 and V is TRBV2; D is undetermined. There are 14 residues in the CDR3. V lost 6 bases and J lost 6, with 17 bases in between. Per germline, CDR1 SNHLY and CDR2 FYNNEI. DNA for the CDR3: TGTGCCAGCAGAGTAGTGCACGGGGTCGCTGAAGCTTTCTTT. Translating it yields CASRVVHGVAEAFF. The entire variable domain, with the rest obtained from reference TRBV2 and TRBJ1-1, is as follows: EPEVTQTPSHQVTQMGQEVILRCVPISNHLYFYWYRQILGQKVEFLVSFYNNEISEKSEIFDDQFSVERPDGSNFTLKIRSTKLEDSAMYFCASRVVHGVAEAFFGQGTRLTVV.

This clonotype was detected ten times or more. The chain recombines TRBV7-2 with TRBJ2-5; the D call may be TRBD1 or TRBD2 (5 bases each). The CDR3 length is 14 residues. Germline lookup yields CDR1 SGHTA and CDR2 FQGNSA. The ends were cut back, 0 bases at V and 5 bases at J, with 10 bases in the middle. The CDR3 protein is CASSLARERETQYF. The CDR3 region has the DNA TGTGCCAGCAGCTTAGCCAGGGAGAGGGAGACCCAGTACTTC.

The CDR3 sequence: CSATERLAGTDTQFF. The CDR3 DNA is TGCAGTGCGACCGAACGGCTAGCGGGAACAGATACGCAGTTCTTC. The V gene is TRBV20-1, the J gene TRBJ2-1; 9 positions agree with TRBD2. After removal of 6 bases from V and 12 bases from J, the junction contained 18 bases not matched to a gene. CDR1 is DFQATT, CDR2 SNEGSKA, per germline (reference sequence). This CDR3 contains 15 residues.

Concerning this clonotype itself: Germline is not matched at one junction end, which may reflect a read error. For the CDR3, the DNA is TGTGCCAACAGCTCTCCGGGACCGGGGGCGGAGACCCAGTACTTC. Translation: CANSSPGPGAETQYF. The chain recombines TRBV5-6 with TRBJ2-5; D may correspond to TRBD1 or TRBD2 (6 bases each). The CDR3 is made up of 15 amino acids. Per the germline V gene, CDR1 is SGHDT and CDR2 is YYEEEE.

This clonotype was seen at least ten times. J is TRBJ1-5 and V is TRBV20-1, with D tentatively TRBD1 (6 bases). V dropped 3 bases and J dropped 6 bases, with 15 bases sitting between them. This CDR3 comprises 14 residues. The germline CDR1 and CDR2 sequences are DFQATT and SNEGSKA (reference sequence). The DNA for the CDR3 is TGCAGTGCTAGCCCCAACAGGGCCCGTCAGCCCCAGCATTTT. It encodes CSASPNRARQPQHF.

The CDR3 region has the DNA TGCGCCAGCAGCCGATACAGCGAGGGGTTGGGCACTGAAGCTTTCTTT. Its protein is CASSRYSEGLGTEAFF. The genes are TRBV4-1 and TRBJ1-1; possibly TRBD1 for D (5 bases). Per the germline V gene, CDR1 is MGHRA and CDR2 is YSYEKL. V gave up 4 bases and J gave up 4 bases, with 19 bases separating them. The CDR3 has 16 residues.

This clonotype was counted many times. V usage is TRBV5-8 and J usage is TRBJ2-1; D is unresolved. Germline lookup yields CDR1 SGHTS and CDR2 YDEGEE. This CDR3 comprises 14 residues. V lost 4 bases and J lost 6, with 14 bases in between. The CDR3 DNA is TGTGCCAGCAGCCCGCAGAGTGCTCGCAATGAGCAGTTCTTC. It translates to CASSPQSARNEQFF.

This clonotype was counted at least ten times. V and J are TRBV7-9 and TRBJ2-7; TRBD1 aligns across 8 bases. The junction had 5 bases not matched to a gene; V was cut back by 4 bases and J by 0 bases. There are 15 residues in the CDR3. Germline V gene sequence: CDR1 SEHNR, CDR2 FQNEAQ (reference sequence). CDR3 DNA: TGTGCCAGCAGCTCAGATACAGGGGGCTCCTACGAGCAGTACTTC. Its translation: CASSSDTGGSYEQYF.

This clonotype was seen at least ten times. The chain joins TRBV2 to TRBJ2-2, with D unresolved. V was clipped by 7 bases and J by 1 base, with 16 bases between them. The CDR3 sequence is 16 residues long. Per germline, CDR1 SNHLY and CDR2 FYNNEI. This chain's CDR3 is CASMKEPALNTGELFF. Written as DNA, the CDR3 is TGTGCCAGCATGAAGGAGCCAGCCTTGAACACCGGGGAGCTGTTTTTT.

In this sample, this clonotype turned up many times. This chain connects TRBV20-1 to TRBJ2-3; a weak D match, TRBD1 (6 bases). Deletions cut 0 bases from V and 2 bases from J, with 15 bases between. The CDR3 spans 16 residues. Germline-derived CDR1 and CDR2 are DFQATT and SNEGSKA (reference sequence). CDR3 in amino acids: CSARDGMDSHTDTQYF. CDR3 sequence (DNA): TGCAGTGCTAGAGATGGGATGGACAGCCACACAGATACGCAGTATTTT.

This chain links TRBV6-2 or TRBV6-3 with TRBJ2-7; D unclear. The V end lost 5 bases, the J end lost 0 bases, and 8 bases lay between the germline ends. The V gene's germline CDR1 is MNHEY and CDR2 SVGEGT. This CDR3 contains 13 residues. The CDR3 spells CASSPLGSYEQYF. Written as DNA, the CDR3 is TGTGCCAGCAGTCCCCTGGGCTCCTACGAGCAGTACTTC.

This chain uses TRBV27 with TRBJ2-4; tentatively, D is TRBD1 (6 bases). Germline V gives CDR1 MNHEY, CDR2 SMNVEV (reference sequence). The CDR3 loop spans 15 amino acids. Trimming removed 4 bases from V and 0 bases from J, with 10 bases in between. CDR3 nucleotides: TGTGCCAGCAGTTCAGGCAGGGGAGCCAAAAACATTCAGTACTTC. Protein sequence: CASSSGRGAKNIQYF.

This clonotype was seen repeatedly, ten times or more. The rearrangement links TRBV10-2 to TRBJ2-1; no definite D call. Trimming shortened V by 7 bases and J by 0 bases, and 16 bases separated the two germline ends. There are 16 residues in the CDR3. Looked up from germline, CDR1 is WSHSY and CDR2 is SAAADI. The CDR3 nucleotides are TGCGCCAGCATTCGACTGTCCCCGAGCTCCTACAATGAGCAGTTCTTC. It yields the protein CASIRLSPSSYNEQFF.

This clonotype has a count of ten or more. A single base separates this from a much larger clone, so it may be a read error. This chain joins TRBV12-3 or TRBV12-4 and TRBJ1-6, with TRBD1 matching over 8 bases. V lost 3 bases, J lost 7 bases, and 5 bases stayed unmatched. This CDR3 has 15 amino acids. CDR3 DNA sequence: TGTGCCAGCAGTTTCACAGGGGGGCGGAATTCACCCCTCCACTTT. It codes for CASSFTGGRNSPLHF.

This clonotype was recorded at least ten times. This chain connects TRBV2 to TRBJ2-3; weak D call: TRBD2 (7 bases). Germline V gene lookup returns CDR1 SNHLY and CDR2 FYNNEI. The CDR3 loop spans 14 amino acids. Trimming shortened V by 9 bases and J by 6 bases, and 19 bases separated the two germline ends. CDR3 region: CASQRDTLGDTQYF. The CDR3 DNA is TGTGCCAGTCAGCGGGACACCCTAGGGGATACGCAGTATTTT.

The table lists this clonotype with many counts. The chain couples TRBV5-8 to TRBJ1-2, with 9 positions matching TRBD1. The CDR3 totals 13 residues. Germline CDR1 and CDR2: SGHTS and YDEGEE. Trimming cost V 4 bases and J 8 bases; bases outside gene matches: 6. CDR3 sequence: CASSNRDRVGYTF. The CDR3 region has the DNA TGTGCCAGCAGCAACCGGGACAGGGTAGGCTACACCTTC. The whole variable domain, remainder taken from reference TRBV5-8 and TRBJ1-2, is EAGVTQSPTHLIKTRGQQATLRCSPISGHTSVYWYQQALGLGLQFLLWYDEGEERNRGNFPPRFSGRQFPNYSSELNVNALELEDSALYLCASSNRDRVGYTFGSGTRLTVV.

This clonotype was detected many times. This chain uses TRBV2 with TRBJ2-7; either TRBD1 or TRBD2 may supply D (5 bases each). Germline V gene lookup returns CDR1 SNHLY and CDR2 FYNNEI. This CDR3 has 14 amino acids. Trimming pared 6 bases from V and 2 bases from J, leaving 14 bases between. CDR3 loop: CASSARDPPYEQYF. The CDR3 DNA reads as TGTGCCAGCAGCGCAAGGGACCCGCCCTACGAGCAGTACTTC.

In this sample, this clonotype turned up many times. The chain is built from TRBV5-6 and TRBJ2-7; D is perhaps TRBD1 (6 bases). The CDR3 contains 15 residues. Germline assignment: CDR1 SGHDT and CDR2 YYEEEE. V was cut by 5 bases and J by 5 bases, with 20 bases left in between. The CDR3 nucleotides are TGTGCCAGCAGACCGGGGACGGGCAGGGGAAACGAGCAGTACTTC. This encodes CASRPGTGRGNEQYF.

Ten or more counts support this clonotype. CDR3 amino acids: CSVYGQSHEQYF. The CDR3 DNA follows: TGCAGCGTTTACGGACAGTCCCACGAGCAGTACTTC. The V and J genes are TRBV29-1 and TRBJ2-7; D may be TRBD1 (6 bases). The CDR3 covers 12 residues. CDR1 and CDR2 (germline): SQVTM, ANQGSEA. With 5 bases removed from V and 5 bases from J, the gap between germline ends came to 13 bases.

This clonotype was detected ten times or more. The chain joins TRBV18 to TRBJ1-4; TRBD1 aligns across 7 bases. The CDR3 extends over 14 amino acids. Per germline, CDR1 KGHSH and CDR2 LQKENI. V gave up 4 bases and J gave up 7 bases; unmatched junction bases: 6. CDR3 region: CASSQDRQSEKLFF. The CDR3 DNA reads as TGTGCCAGCTCACAGGACAGGCAAAGTGAAAAACTGTTTTTT.

This clonotype was observed many times. Relative to the germline gene, one junction end is altered; a read error may explain this. Written as DNA, the CDR3 is TGTGCTAGCAGCCCGAGTCAGAATTCACCCCTCCACTTT. This sequence encodes CASSPSQNSPLHF. This sequence joins TRBV7-7 and TRBJ1-6; D is unclear. Germline V gene data show CDR1 as SSHAT and CDR2 as FNYEAQ (reference sequence). There are 13 residues in the CDR3.

This clonotype was seen many times. This chain connects TRBV5-1 to TRBJ2-7, with 9 bases aligning to TRBD1. With V trimmed by 2 bases and J by 3 bases, 12 bases remained unmatched. The CDR3 is 17 residues long. Germline V gene sequence: CDR1 SGHRS, CDR2 YFSETQ. In DNA form, the CDR3 reads TGCGCCAGCAGCTTACTCAGATCCGGGACAGGGAACTACGAGCAGTACTTC. This translates into CASSLLRSGTGNYEQYF.